The next 18 T cell receptor beta chains were all read from a single sample in a study of a mutant IDH1 vaccine in newly diagnosed glioma. Time point defined: week 5, during vaccination. Vaccination used 300 ug of mutant IDH1 20-mer peptide per dose, with topical imiquimod. These TCRs' antigens remain unknown. TCRdb keeps only in-frame clones here, not all; method: immunoSEQ multiplex PCR. There are tens of thousands of clones in the sample; 80% to 90% occur only once, and 6.5% to 9% lies in the top ten. The sample was PBMCs, taken from a glioma patient whose treatment included an IDH1 peptide vaccine. The receptors were sampled from a woman in her 50s with glioma.

This CDR3 reads CASSLGTGISGQFF. The CDR3 DNA reads as TGCGCCAGCAGCTTGGGAACAGGAATATCCGGGCAGTTCTTC. The chain joins TRBV5-1 to TRBJ2-1, with D perhaps TRBD1 (5 bases). This CDR3 has 14 residues. The V end was cut by 0 bases, the J end by 12 bases, with 16 bases between. CDR1 is SGHRS and CDR2 is YFSETQ in the germline V gene.

This chain joins TRBV29-1 and TRBJ1-1; no clear D gene. V was cut by 3 bases and J by 11 bases, with 10 bases left in between. The CDR3 totals 10 residues. Germline CDR1 is SQVTM and CDR2 is ANQGSEA. The CDR3 region is CSVESAKAFF. CDR3 nucleotides: TGCAGCGTTGAGAGCGCCAAGGCTTTCTTT. Full variable domain (remainder filled in from reference TRBV29-1 and TRBJ1-1): SAVISQKPSRDICQRGTSLTIQCQVDSQVTMMFWYRQQPGQSLTLIATANQGSEATYESGFVIDKFPISRPNLTFSTLTVSNMSPEDSSIYLCSVESAKAFFGQGTRLTVV.

A few counts support this clone. J is TRBJ1-2 and V is TRBV10-3; no definite D call. Germline CDR1 reads ENHRY; CDR2 reads SYGVKD. The CDR3 runs 11 residues. The V and J ends lost 8 bases and 6 bases respectively, with 10 bases between them. CDR3 coding DNA: TGTGCCATCGCGATCGGGGATGGCTACACCTTC. Translation: CAIAIGDGYTF.

This clone has only one observation. J is TRBJ2-7 and V is TRBV5-1; no clear D. The germline V gene has CDR1 SGHRS and CDR2 YFSETQ. V was clipped by 0 bases and J by 5 bases, with 15 bases between them. The CDR3 is 15 residues long. Here the CDR3 DNA reads TGCGCCAGCAGCTTGGGATCACCCCGCCGGGACGAGCAGTACTTC. As protein: CASSLGSPRRDEQYF.

A single count supports this clone. The chain recombines TRBV5-5 with TRBJ1-1, with D uncertain. Trimming took 1 base from V and 4 from J, leaving 11 bases between them. The CDR3 contains 14 residues. Germline assignment: CDR1 SGHKS and CDR2 YYEKEE (reference sequence). The CDR3 loop is CASSLYRPGTEAFF. The CDR3 bases are TGTGCCAGCAGCTTGTATCGGCCCGGCACTGAAGCTTTCTTT.

CDR3 residues: CAISESGGDRPLHF. The CDR3 DNA is TGTGCCATCAGTGAGTCCGGAGGAGACAGACCCCTCCACTTT. V and J are TRBV10-3 and TRBJ1-6; D is possibly TRBD1 (5 bases). In germline, CDR1 is ENHRY, CDR2 SYGVKD. The CDR3 runs 14 residues. Trimming removed 0 bases at V and 12 bases at J, with 12 bases between.

This clone was seen only a few times. The chain links TRBV6-1 to TRBJ1-5; D gene ambiguous. CDR3 length equals 12 residues. Germline values: CDR1 MNHNS, CDR2 SASEGT. The germline V and J ends were trimmed by 5 bases and 1 base, with 3 bases remaining between them. Here the CDR3 reads CASSQSNQPQHF. CDR3 coding DNA: TGTGCCAGCAGTCAGAGCAATCAGCCCCAGCATTTT.

The chain joins TRBV25-1 to TRBJ2-3; weak D call: TRBD2 (5 bases). In germline, CDR1 is MGHDK, CDR2 SYGVNS. Trimming left V 3 bases short and J 0 bases short, with 10 bases between. The CDR3 extends over 15 amino acids. As DNA, the CDR3 is TGTGCCAGCAGTGAGTTCGGGGAGAGCACAGATACGCAGTATTTT. Protein product: CASSEFGESTDTQYF.

This clone has just one count. This chain joins TRBV5-1 and TRBJ1-4, with D perhaps matching TRBD1 (6 bases). Germline values: CDR1 SGHRS, CDR2 YFSETQ. This CDR3 has 14 amino acids. V was shortened by 4 bases and J by 7 bases, with 14 bases between the two germline ends. DNA of the CDR3: TGCGCCAGCAGCCACAGGGTGGGGGCTGAAAAACTGTTTTTT. Residues: CASSHRVGAEKLFF.

V usage is TRBV5-1 and J usage is TRBJ2-1, with 10 bases matching TRBD1. Germline trimming cut 0 bases from V and 6 bases from J; bases unmatched to any gene: 3. CDR1 and CDR2 from the germline V gene are SGHRS and YFSETQ. This CDR3 is built from 15 residues. CDR3 nucleotide sequence: TGCGCCAGCAGCTTGGAGGGACAGGGGAGCAATGAGCAGTTCTTC. Translated: CASSLEGQGSNEQFF. Full variable domain (missing parts from reference TRBV5-1 and TRBJ2-1): KAGVTQTPRYLIKTRGQQVTLSCSPISGHRSVSWYQQTPGQGLQFLFEYFSETQRNKGNFPGRFSGRQFSNSRSEMNVSTLELGDSALYLCASSLEGQGSNEQFFGPGTRLTVL.

This clone was picked up a small number of times. The chain is built from TRBV5-1 and TRBJ1-1; D is unclear. Germline CDR1 and CDR2: SGHRS and YFSETQ. V lost 0 bases, J lost 5 bases, and 11 bases lay in between. The CDR3 has 14 residues. CDR3 nucleotide sequence: TGCGCCAGCAGCTTGGAGTCCGGCCCAACTGAAGCTTTCTTT. Encoded protein: CASSLESGPTEAFF.

The chain couples TRBV5-1 to TRBJ2-5, with D perhaps matching TRBD1 (6 bases). Germline V gene data show CDR1 as SGHRS and CDR2 as YFSETQ. CDR3 length: 13 amino acids. Trimming took off 4 bases at V and 3 bases at J, with 10 bases between the two ends. In DNA, the CDR3 is TGCGCCAGCAGCGGTCAGGGGAAAGAGACCCAGTACTTC. Translating gives CASSGQGKETQYF.

This clone turned up a few times. The rearrangement uses TRBV14 and TRBJ2-2, with unresolved D. The V gene's germline CDR1 is SGHDN and CDR2 FVKESK. The V gene lost 1 base and the J gene lost 5 bases, with 2 bases spanning the gap. The CDR3 loop spans 12 amino acids. The CDR3 reads CASSQGTGELFF. The CDR3 DNA reads as TGTGCCAGCAGCCAAGGGACCGGGGAGCTGTTTTTT. Drawing the rest from reference TRBV14 and TRBJ2-2, the complete variable domain is EAGVTQFPSHSVIEKGQTVTLRCDPISGHDNLYWYRRVMGKEIKFLLHFVKESKQDESGMPNNRFLAERTGGTYSTLKVQPAELEDSGVYFCASSQGTGELFFGEGSRLTVL.

The chain carries TRBV6-1 and TRBJ1-6, with TRBD1 as a possible D gene (6 bases). The CDR3 runs to 15 residues. The germline gives CDR1 MNHNS, CDR2 SASEGT. Deletions cut 5 bases from V and 6 bases from J, with 14 bases between. The CDR3 DNA sequence: TGTGCCAGCAGTCTAAGGGGGGTTGGTAATTCACCCCTCCACTTT. This translates into CASSLRGVGNSPLHF.

CDR3 nucleotide sequence: TGTGCCAGCAGCCCAGTACTTTCTTACAATGAGCAGTTCTTC. Its protein product is CASSPVLSYNEQFF. The chain couples TRBV7-2 to TRBJ2-1, with D unclear. The CDR3 is 14 residues long. The V end lost 5 bases, the J end lost 4 bases, and 12 bases lay between the germline ends. The germline gives CDR1 SGHTA, CDR2 FQGNSA.

This chain connects TRBV11-3 to TRBJ1-1; possible D gene TRBD1, 5 bases. CDR3 length equals 16 residues. Germline-derived CDR1 and CDR2 are SGHNT and YENEEA. V lost 0 bases and J lost 5, with 16 bases in between. CDR3 DNA sequence: TGTGCCAGCAGCTTAGATCTTCCGGGGGGATTGACTGAAGCTTTCTTT. Translating gives CASSLDLPGGLTEAFF.

J is TRBJ1-3 and V is TRBV2; D not resolved. Trimming removed 8 bases at V and 0 bases at J, with 8 bases between. The CDR3 is made up of 13 amino acids. CDR1 and CDR2 (germline): SNHLY, FYNNEI. CDR3 in amino acids: CASETFSGNTIYF. The CDR3 nucleotides are TGTGCCAGCGAAACATTCTCTGGAAACACCATATATTTT.

The chain carries TRBV10-3 and TRBJ2-3, with unresolved D. The length of the CDR3 is 12 residues. The V gene lost 0 bases and the J gene lost 4 bases, with 2 bases spanning the gap. Germline CDR1 ENHRY, CDR2 SYGVKD. The CDR3 region is CAISESSDTQYF. The CDR3 nucleotides are TGTGCCATCAGTGAGTCCTCAGATACGCAGTATTTT.